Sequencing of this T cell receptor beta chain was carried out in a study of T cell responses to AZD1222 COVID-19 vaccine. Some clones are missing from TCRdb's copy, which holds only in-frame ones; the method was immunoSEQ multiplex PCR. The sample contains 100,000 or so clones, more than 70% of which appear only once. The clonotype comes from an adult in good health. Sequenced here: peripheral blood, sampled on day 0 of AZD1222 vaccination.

The CDR3 DNA follows: TGCGCCAGCAGCCAAGAAGGGCAAAGGGCAGGGATATATGAGCAGTACTTC. Its translation: CASSQEGQRAGIYEQYF. This rearrangement joins TRBV4-3 to TRBJ2-7; D is possibly TRBD1 (5 bases). The CDR3 consists of 17 residues. CDR1 is LGHNA, CDR2 YSLEER, per germline. V was shortened by 0 bases and J by 7 bases, with 22 bases between the two germline ends.